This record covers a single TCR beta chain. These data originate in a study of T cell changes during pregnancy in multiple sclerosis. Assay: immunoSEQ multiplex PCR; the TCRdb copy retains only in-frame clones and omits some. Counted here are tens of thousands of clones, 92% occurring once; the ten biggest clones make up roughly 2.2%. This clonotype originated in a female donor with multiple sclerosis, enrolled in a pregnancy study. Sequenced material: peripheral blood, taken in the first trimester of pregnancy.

The CDR3 nucleotides are TGTGCCAGCAGCCTGACTAGCGGAAGCACAGATACGCAGTATTTT. Its translation: CASSLTSGSTDTQYF. The J gene is TRBJ2-3, the V gene TRBV6-1; 9 nucleotides align to TRBD2. The junction had 4 bases not matched to a gene; V was cut back by 6 bases and J by 0 bases. The V gene's germline CDR1 is MNHNS and CDR2 SASEGT. The CDR3 has 15 residues.